This T cell receptor (beta chain) came from a study of T cell changes during pregnancy in multiple sclerosis. Sequencing was performed with immunoSEQ multiplex PCR; in TCRdb, only in-frame clones are kept and a portion is missing. The sample holds under 55,000 clones, approximately 90% seen once. What was sequenced was PBMCs (not recorded whether the cells were cultured). The source of this sequence is a female donor with multiple sclerosis, enrolled in a pregnancy study.

Here the CDR3 DNA reads TGTGCCAGTATCGAGCCGACTCCTTCTGGAAACACCATATATTTT. Encoded protein: CASIEPTPSGNTIYF. V is TRBV19 and J is TRBJ1-3, with D unclear. The ends were cut back, 7 bases at V and 1 base at J, with 14 bases in the middle. The CDR3 runs to 15 residues. Germline CDR1 reads LNHDA; CDR2 reads SQIVND (reference sequence).